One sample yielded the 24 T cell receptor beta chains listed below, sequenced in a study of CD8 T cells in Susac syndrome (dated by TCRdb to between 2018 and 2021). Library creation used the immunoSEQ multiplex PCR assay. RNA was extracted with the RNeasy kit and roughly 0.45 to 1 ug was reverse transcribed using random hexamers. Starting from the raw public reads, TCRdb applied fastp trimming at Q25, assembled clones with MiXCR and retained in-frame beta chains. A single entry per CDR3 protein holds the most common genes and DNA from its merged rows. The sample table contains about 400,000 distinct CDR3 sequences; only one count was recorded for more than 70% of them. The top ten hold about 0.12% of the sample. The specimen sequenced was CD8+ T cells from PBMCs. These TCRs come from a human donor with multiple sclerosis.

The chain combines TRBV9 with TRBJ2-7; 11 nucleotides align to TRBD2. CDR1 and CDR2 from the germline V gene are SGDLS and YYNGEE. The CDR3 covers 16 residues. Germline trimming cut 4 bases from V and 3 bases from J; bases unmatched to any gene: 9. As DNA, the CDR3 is TGTGCCAGCAGCTCGTCCTCCGGGACTAGCGGCTACGAGCAGTACTTC. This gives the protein CASSSSSGTSGYEQYF.

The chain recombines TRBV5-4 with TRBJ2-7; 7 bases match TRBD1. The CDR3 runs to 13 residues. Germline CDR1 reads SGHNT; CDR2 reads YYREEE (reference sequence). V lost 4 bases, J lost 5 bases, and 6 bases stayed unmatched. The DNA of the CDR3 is TGTGCCAGCAGCCCGACAGGGTTTGACGAGCAGTACTTC. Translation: CASSPTGFDEQYF.

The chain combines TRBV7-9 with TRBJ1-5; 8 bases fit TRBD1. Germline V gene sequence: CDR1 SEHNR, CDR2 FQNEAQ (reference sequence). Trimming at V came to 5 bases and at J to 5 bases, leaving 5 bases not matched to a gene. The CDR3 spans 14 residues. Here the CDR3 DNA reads TGTGCCAGCAGCCGAACAGGGGGGGATCAGCCCCAGCATTTT. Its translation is CASSRTGGDQPQHF.

This CDR3 reads CASSDSVAGSYEQYF. CDR3 DNA: TGTGCCAGCAGTGACTCCGTGGCCGGCTCCTACGAGCAGTACTTC. The chain recombines TRBV12-3 or TRBV12-4 with TRBJ2-7, with unresolved D. V was trimmed by 5 bases and J by 0 bases, leaving 14 bases between them. The CDR3 extends over 15 amino acids.

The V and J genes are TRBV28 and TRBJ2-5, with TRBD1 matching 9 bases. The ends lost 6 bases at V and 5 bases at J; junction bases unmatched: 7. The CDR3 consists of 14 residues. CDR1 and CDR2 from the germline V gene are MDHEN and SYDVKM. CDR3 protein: CASRIQGAPETQYF. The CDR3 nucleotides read TGTGCCAGCAGGATACAGGGGGCGCCTGAGACCCAGTACTTC.

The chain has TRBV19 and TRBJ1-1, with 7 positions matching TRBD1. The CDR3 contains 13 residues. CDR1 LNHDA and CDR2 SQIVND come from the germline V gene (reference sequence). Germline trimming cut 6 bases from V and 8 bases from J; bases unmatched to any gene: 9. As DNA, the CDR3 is TGTGCCAGTAGCGAACTGGGGGGACAGGAAGCTTTCTTT. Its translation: CASSELGGQEAFF. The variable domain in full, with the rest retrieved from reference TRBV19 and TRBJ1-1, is DGGITQSPKYLFRKEGQNVTLSCEQNLNHDAMYWYRQDPGQGLRLIYYSQIVNDFQKGDIAEGYSVSREKKESFPLTVTSAQKNPTAFYLCASSELGGQEAFFGQGTRLTVV.

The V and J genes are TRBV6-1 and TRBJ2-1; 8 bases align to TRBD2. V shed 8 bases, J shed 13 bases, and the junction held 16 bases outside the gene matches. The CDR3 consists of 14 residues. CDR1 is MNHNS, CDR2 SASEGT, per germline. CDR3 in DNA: TGTGCCAGCTGCCCCCTCCCCCAGGGACTAGAACAGTTCTTC. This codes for CASCPLPQGLEQFF.

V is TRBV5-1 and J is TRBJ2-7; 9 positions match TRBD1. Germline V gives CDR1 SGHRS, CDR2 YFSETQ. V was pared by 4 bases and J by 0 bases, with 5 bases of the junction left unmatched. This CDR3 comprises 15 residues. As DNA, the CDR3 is TGCGCCAGCAGCGAGACAGGGGGTAACTCCTACGAGCAGTACTTC. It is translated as CASSETGGNSYEQYF.

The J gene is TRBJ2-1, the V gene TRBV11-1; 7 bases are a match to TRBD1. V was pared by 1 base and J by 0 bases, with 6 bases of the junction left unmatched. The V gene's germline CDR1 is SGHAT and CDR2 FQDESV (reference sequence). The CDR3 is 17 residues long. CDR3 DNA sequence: TGTGCCAGCAGCTTAGGACAGGGAGTTTTCTCCTACAATGAGCAGTTCTTC. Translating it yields CASSLGQGVFSYNEQFF.

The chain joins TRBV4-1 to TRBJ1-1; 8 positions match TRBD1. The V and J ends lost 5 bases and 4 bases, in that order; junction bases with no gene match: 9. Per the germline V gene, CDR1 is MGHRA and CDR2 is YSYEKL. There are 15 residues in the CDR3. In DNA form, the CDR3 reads TGCGCCAGCAGCGCCCGGACAGGGATGGTCACTGAAGCTTTCTTT. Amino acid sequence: CASSARTGMVTEAFF.

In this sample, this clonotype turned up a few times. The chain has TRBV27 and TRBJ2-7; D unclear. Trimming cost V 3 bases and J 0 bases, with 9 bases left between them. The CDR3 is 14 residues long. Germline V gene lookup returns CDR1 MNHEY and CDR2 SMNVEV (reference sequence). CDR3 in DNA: TGTGCCAGCAGTTTGTCCAGGAGCTCCTACGAGCAGTACTTC. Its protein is CASSLSRSSYEQYF.

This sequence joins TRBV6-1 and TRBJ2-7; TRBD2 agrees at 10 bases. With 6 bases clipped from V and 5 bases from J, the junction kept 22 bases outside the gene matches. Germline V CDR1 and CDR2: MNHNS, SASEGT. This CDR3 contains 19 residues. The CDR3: CASRNPGQGVSGRADEQYF. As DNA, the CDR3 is TGTGCCAGCAGAAACCCCGGACAGGGTGTAAGCGGGAGGGCCGACGAGCAGTACTTC.

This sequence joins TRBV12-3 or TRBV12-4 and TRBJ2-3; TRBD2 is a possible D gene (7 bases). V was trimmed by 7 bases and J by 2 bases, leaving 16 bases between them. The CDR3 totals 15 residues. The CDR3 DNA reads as TGTGCCAGCACCCACTTAGGGGGGGCCACAGATACGCAGTATTTT. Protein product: CASTHLGGATDTQYF.

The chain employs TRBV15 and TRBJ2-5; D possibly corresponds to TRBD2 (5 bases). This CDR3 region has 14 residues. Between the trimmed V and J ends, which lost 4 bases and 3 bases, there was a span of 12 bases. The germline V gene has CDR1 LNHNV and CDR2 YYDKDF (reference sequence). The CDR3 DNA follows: TGTGCCACCAGCACACGGACTGGGGAAGAGACCCAGTACTTC. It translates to CATSTRTGEETQYF. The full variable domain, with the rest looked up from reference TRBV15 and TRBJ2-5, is DAMVIQNPRYQVTQFGKPVTLSCSQTLNHNVMYWYQQKSSQAPKLLFHYYDKDFNNEADTPDNFQSRRPNTSFCFLDIRSPGLGDTAMYLCATSTRTGEETQYFGPGTRLLVL.

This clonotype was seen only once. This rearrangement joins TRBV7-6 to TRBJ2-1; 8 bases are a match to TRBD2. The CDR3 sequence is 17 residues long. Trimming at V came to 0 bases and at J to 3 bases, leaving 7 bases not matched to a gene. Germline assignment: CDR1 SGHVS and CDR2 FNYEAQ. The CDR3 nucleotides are TGTGCCAGCAGCTTAGCGATATCGGGGGGGCTCTACAATGAGCAGTTCTTC. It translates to CASSLAISGGLYNEQFF.

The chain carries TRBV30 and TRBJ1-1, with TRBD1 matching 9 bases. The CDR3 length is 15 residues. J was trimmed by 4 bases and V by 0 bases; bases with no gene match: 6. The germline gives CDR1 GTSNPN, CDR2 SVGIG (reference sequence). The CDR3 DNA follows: TGTGCCTGGAGTGTAAAGGGACAGGGAGGCACTGAAGCTTTCTTT. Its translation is CAWSVKGQGGTEAFF.

CDR3 in DNA: TGTGCCAGCACGGTCCAGGGGGCGAGCGATGAGCAGTTCTTC. Translation: CASTVQGASDEQFF. The chain has TRBV9 and TRBJ2-1; 8 nucleotides align to TRBD1. CDR1 is SGDLS, CDR2 YYNGEE, per germline. Unmatched junction bases numbered 10, after V lost 6 bases and J lost 8 bases. The CDR3 contains 14 residues.

The CDR3: CASSSPRGRHTGELFF. DNA for the CDR3: TGTGCCAGCAGTTCACCCAGGGGGCGTCACACCGGGGAGCTGTTTTTT. The rearrangement uses TRBV6-5 and TRBJ2-2; 8 nucleotides line up with TRBD1. This CDR3 is 16 amino acids long. Germline V gives CDR1 MNHEY, CDR2 SVGAGI. V trimming: 4 bases; J trimming: 3 bases; junction bases outside the gene matches: 7.

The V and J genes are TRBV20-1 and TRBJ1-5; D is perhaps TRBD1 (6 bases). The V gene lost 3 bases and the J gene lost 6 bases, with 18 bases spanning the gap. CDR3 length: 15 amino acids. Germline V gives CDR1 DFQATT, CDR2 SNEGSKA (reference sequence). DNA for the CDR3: TGCAGTGCTAGGGAAGCAGGGGTAGTCGCTCAGCCCCAGCATTTT. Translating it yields CSAREAGVVAQPQHF.

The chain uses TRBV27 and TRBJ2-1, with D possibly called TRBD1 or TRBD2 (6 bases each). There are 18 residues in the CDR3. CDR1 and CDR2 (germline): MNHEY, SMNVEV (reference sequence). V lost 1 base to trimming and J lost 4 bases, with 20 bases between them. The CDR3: CASSLLSEGDGKYNEQFF. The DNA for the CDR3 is TGTGCCAGCAGTTTATTATCGGAGGGGGACGGAAAGTACAATGAGCAGTTCTTC.

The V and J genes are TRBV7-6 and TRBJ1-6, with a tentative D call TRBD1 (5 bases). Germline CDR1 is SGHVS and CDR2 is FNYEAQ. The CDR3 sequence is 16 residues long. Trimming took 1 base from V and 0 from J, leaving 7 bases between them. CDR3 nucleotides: TGTGCCAGCAGCTTAGAACAGGACTCCTATAATTCACCCCTCCACTTT. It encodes CASSLEQDSYNSPLHF.

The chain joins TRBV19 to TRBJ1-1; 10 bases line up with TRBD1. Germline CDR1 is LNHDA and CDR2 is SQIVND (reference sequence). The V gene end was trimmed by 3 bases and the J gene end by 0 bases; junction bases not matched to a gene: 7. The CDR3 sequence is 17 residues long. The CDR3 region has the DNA TGTGCCAGTAGTATTGATCCGACAGGGGGCCTGAACACTGAAGCTTTCTTT. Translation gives CASSIDPTGGLNTEAFF.

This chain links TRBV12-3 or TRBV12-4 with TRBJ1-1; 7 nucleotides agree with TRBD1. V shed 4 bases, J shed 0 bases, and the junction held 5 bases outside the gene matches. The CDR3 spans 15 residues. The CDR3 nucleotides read TGTGCCAGCAGTTCGACACAGGGGTTGAACACTGAAGCTTTCTTT. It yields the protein CASSSTQGLNTEAFF.

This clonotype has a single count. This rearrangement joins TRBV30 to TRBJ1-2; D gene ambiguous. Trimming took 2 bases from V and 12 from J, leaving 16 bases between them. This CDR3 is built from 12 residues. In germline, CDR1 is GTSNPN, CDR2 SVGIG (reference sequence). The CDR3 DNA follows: TGTGCCTGGAGTCAAATCCGGGAACCGCACACCTTC. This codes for CAWSQIREPHTF. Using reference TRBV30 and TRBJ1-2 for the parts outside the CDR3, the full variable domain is SQTIHQWPATLVQPVGSPLSLECTVEGTSNPNLYWYRQAAGRGLQLLFYSVGIGQISSEVPQNLSASRPQDRQFILSSKKLLLSDSGFYLCAWSQIREPHTFGSGTRLTVV.